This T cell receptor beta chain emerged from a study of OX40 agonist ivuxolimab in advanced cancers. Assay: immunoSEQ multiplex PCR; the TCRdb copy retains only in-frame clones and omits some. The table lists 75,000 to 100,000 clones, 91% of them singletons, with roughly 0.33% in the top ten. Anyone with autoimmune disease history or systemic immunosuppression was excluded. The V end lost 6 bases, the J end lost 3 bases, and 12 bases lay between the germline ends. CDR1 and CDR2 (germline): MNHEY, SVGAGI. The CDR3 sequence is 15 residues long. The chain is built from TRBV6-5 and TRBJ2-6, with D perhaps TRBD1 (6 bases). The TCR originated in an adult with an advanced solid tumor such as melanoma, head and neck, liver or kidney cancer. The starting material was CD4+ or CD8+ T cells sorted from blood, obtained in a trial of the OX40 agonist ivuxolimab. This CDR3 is CASSSQGLGANVLTF. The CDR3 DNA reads TGTGCCAGCAGCTCTCAGGGGCTTGGGGCCAACGTCCTGACTTTC.